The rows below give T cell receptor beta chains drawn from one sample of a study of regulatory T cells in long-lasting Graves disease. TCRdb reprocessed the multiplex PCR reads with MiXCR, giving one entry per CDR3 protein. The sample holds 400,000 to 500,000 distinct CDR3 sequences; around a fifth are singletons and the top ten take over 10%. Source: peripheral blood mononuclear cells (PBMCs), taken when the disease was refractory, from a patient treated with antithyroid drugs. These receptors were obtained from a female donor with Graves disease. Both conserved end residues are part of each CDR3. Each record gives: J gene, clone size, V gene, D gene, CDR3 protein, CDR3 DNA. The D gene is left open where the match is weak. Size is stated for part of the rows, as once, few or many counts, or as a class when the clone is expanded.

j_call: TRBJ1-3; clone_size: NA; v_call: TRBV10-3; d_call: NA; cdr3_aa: CAISRGPSSGNTIYF; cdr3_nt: TGTGCCATCAGCAGGGGACCTAGCTCTGGAAACACCATATATTTT
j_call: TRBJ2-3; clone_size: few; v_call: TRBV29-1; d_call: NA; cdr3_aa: CSASPTATDTQYF; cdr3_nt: TGCAGCGCCTCCCCGACAGCCACAGATACGCAGTATTTT
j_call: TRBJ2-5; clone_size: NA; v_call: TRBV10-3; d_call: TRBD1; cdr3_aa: CAIRADRAQETQYF; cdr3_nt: TGTGCCATCAGGGCCGACAGGGCTCAAGAGACCCAGTACTTC
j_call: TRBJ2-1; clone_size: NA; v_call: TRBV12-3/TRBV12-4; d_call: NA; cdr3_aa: CASSWGVESSYNEQFF; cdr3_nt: TGTGCCAGCAGTTGGGGGGTTGAGAGCTCCTACAATGAGCAGTTCTTC
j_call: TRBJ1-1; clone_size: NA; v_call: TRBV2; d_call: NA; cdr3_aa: CASCRGNTEAFF; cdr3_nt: TGTGCCAGCTGCAGGGGGAACACTGAAGCTTTCTTT
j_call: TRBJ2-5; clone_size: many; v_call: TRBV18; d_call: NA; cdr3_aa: CASSPDSKETQYF; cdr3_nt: TGTGCCAGCTCACCAGACTCGAAAGAGACCCAGTACTTC
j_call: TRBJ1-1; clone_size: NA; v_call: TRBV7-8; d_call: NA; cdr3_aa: CASSLVVGSDTEAFF; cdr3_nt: TGTGCCAGCAGCTTAGTTGTGGGGTCGGACACTGAAGCTTTCTTT
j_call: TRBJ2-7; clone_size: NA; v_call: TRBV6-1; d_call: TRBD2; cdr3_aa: CATRRGREGEQYF; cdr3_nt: TGTGCCACCCGCCGCGGGAGGGAAGGGGAGCAGTACTTC
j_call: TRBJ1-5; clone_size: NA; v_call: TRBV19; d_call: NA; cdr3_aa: CASSEGKRSQHF; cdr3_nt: TGTGCCAGTAGTGAGGGGAAGCGCTCCCAGCATTTT
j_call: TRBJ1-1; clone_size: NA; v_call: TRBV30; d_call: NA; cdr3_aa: CAWVRDVGAEAFF; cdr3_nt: TGTGCCTGGGTCCGGGACGTTGGGGCTGAAGCTTTCTTT
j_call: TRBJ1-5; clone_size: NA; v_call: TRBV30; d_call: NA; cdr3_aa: CAWRQGGDQPQHF; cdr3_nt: TGTGCCTGGAGACAGGGTGGGGATCAGCCCCAGCATTTT
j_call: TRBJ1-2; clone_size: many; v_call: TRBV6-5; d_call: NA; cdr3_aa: CASSYSPDSYYGYTF; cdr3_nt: TGTGCCAGCAGTTACTCGCCGGACAGCTACTATGGCTACACCTTC
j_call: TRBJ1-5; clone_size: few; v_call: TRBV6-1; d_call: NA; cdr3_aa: CASSPTRQLEPQHF; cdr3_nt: TGTGCCAGCAGCCCAACTCGACAGTTAGAGCCCCAGCATTTT
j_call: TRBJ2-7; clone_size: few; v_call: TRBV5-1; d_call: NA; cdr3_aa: CASSIDGHSYEQYF; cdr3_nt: TGCGCCAGCAGTATCGACGGGCACTCCTACGAGCAGTACTTC
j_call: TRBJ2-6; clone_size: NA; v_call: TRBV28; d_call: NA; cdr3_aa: CASSSLAGSGHIRDPGANVLTF; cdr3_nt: TGTGCCAGCAGTTCCCTTGCGGGTAGCGGCCACATTCGGGATCCTGGGGCCAACGTCCTGACTTTC
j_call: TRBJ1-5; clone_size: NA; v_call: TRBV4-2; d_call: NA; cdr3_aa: CASSQDVAGNQPQHF; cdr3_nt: TGTGCCAGCAGCCAAGACGTGGCAGGGAATCAGCCCCAGCATTTT
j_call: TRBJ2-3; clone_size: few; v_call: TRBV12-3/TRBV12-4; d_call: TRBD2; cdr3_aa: CASSPTSGIADTQYF; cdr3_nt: TGTGCCAGCAGCCCGACTAGCGGGATCGCAGATACGCAGTATTTT
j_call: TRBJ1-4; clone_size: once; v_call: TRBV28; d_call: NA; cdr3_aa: CASSPQSDIGNEKLFF; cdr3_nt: TGTGCCAGCAGCCCCCAGTCCGACATCGGGAATGAAAAACTGTTTTTT
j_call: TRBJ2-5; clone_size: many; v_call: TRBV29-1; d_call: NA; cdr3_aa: CSVEDQVAFQETQYF; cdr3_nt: TGCAGCGTTGAAGATCAGGTGGCCTTTCAAGAGACCCAGTACTTC
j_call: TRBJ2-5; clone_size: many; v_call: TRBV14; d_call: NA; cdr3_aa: CASSREVSPAQETQYF; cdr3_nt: TGTGCCAGCAGCCGAGAGGTATCTCCCGCCCAAGAGACCCAGTACTTC
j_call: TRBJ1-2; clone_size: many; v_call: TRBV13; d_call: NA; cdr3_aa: CATEDNYGYTF; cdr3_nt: TGTGCCACCGAGGACAACTATGGCTACACCTTC
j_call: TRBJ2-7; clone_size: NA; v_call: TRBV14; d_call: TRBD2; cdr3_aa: CASSPGLADPEQYF; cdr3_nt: TGTGCCAGCAGCCCGGGACTAGCGGATCCCGAGCAGTACTTC
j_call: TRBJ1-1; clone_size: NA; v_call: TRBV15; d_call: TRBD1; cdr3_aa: CATSKGDRGDTEAFF; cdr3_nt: TGTGCCACCAGCAAGGGGGACAGGGGGGACACTGAAGCTTTCTTT
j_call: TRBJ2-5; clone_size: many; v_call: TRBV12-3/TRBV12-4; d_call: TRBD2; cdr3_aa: CASSFTSAPETQYF; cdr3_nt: TGTGCCAGCAGTTTCACTAGCGCACCAGAGACCCAGTACTTC
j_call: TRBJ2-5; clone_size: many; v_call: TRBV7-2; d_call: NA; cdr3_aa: CASSLAGGVETQYF; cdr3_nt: TGTGCCAGCAGCTTAGCCGGGGGAGTAGAGACCCAGTACTTC
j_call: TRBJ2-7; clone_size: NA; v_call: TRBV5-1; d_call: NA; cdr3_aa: CASGTPGDEQYF; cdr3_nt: TGCGCCAGCGGGACGCCAGGGGACGAGCAGTACTTC
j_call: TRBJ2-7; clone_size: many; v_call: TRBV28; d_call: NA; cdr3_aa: CASRSTRDNSYEQYF; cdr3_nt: TGTGCCAGCAGATCGACGCGGGACAACTCCTACGAGCAGTACTTC
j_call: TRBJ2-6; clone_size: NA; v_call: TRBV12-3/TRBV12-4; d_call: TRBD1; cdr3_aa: CASSLIGGPWANVLTF; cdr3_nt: TGTGCCAGCAGTTTAATAGGGGGCCCCTGGGCCAACGTCCTGACTTTC
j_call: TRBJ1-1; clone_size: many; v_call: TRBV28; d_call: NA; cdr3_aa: CASTQANTEAFF; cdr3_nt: TGTGCCAGCACTCAGGCGAACACTGAAGCTTTCTTT
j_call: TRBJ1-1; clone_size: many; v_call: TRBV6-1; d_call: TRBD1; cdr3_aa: CASSTNRGLGEAFF; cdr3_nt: TGTGCCAGCAGTACCAACAGGGGCCTAGGGGAAGCTTTCTTT
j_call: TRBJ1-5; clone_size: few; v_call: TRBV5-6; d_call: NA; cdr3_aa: CASSAYGTGNQPQHF; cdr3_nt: TGTGCCAGCTCAGCTTATGGGACGGGAAATCAGCCCCAGCATTTT
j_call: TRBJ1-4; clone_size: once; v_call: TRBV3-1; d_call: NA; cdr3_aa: CASSQVHISPATNEELFF; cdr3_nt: TGTGCCAGCAGCCAAGTCCACATCTCCCCTGCAACTAATGAAGAACTGTTTTTT
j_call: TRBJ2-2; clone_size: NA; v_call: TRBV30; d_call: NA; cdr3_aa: CAWSPFLGQRNTGELFF; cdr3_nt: TGTGCCTGGAGTCCGTTTCTAGGACAGAGGAACACCGGGGAGCTGTTTTTT
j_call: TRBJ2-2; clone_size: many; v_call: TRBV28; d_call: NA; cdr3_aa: CASSFPWGVGTGELFF; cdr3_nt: TGTGCCAGCAGTTTCCCTTGGGGGGTTGGCACCGGGGAGCTGTTTTTT
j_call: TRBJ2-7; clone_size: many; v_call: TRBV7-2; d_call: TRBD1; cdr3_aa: CASSTQGVYEQYF; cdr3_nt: TGTGCCAGCAGCACCCAGGGGGTTTACGAGCAGTACTTC
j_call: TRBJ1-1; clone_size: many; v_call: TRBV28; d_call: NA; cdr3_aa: CASSPTGVPNTEAFF; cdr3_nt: TGTGCCAGCAGTCCTACAGGTGTACCGAACACTGAAGCTTTCTTT